The 28 T cell receptor beta chains below were found in one sample sequenced in a study of shared clonotypes between healthy human individuals. Assay used: immunoSEQ multiplex PCR; TCRdb lists only in-frame clones, some missing. This table holds roughly 1.5 million clones, 98% found once. The sequencing sample was made of naive CD4+ T cells sorted from blood. Subset given: CD45RA+ positively selected. The source is a man in his thirties or forties in good health.

The V gene is TRBV9, the J gene TRBJ2-2, with D hard to call. The V end lost 0 bases, the J end lost 7 bases, and 16 bases lay between the germline ends. Germline V gives CDR1 SGDLS, CDR2 YYNGEE. The CDR3 totals 16 residues. DNA of the CDR3: TGTGCCAGCAGCGTAGGTCTCCGGCAGACGGACGGGGAGCTGTTTTTT. Translation gives CASSVGLRQTDGELFF.

The rearrangement joins TRBV7-9 to TRBJ2-1; no clear D gene. V was trimmed by 7 bases and J by 8 bases, leaving 18 bases between them. CDR3 size: 14 residues. The germline V gene encodes CDR1 SEHNR and CDR2 FQNEAQ (reference sequence). The CDR3 spells CASNHRARFDEQFF. CDR3 coding DNA: TGTGCCAGCAACCACCGGGCCAGATTCGATGAGCAGTTCTTC.

The chain recombines TRBV27 with TRBJ2-1; D may be TRBD2 (5 bases). Germline-derived CDR1 and CDR2 are MNHEY and SMNVEV (reference sequence). The CDR3 runs to 15 residues. V gave up 6 bases and J gave up 5 bases, with 17 bases separating them. The CDR3, as DNA: TGTGCCAGCAGCCACGTCGAGGGCAAGAACAATGAGCAGTTCTTC. Translation: CASSHVEGKNNEQFF.

V and J are TRBV5-1 and TRBJ2-7, with 9 nucleotides matching TRBD1. Per the germline V gene, CDR1 is SGHRS and CDR2 is YFSETQ. The junction had 9 bases not matched to a gene; V was cut back by 4 bases and J by 1 base. CDR3 length: 16 amino acids. CDR3 protein: CASSNTTGGLSYEQYF. CDR3 DNA: TGCGCCAGCAGCAACACTACAGGGGGCCTTTCCTACGAGCAGTACTTC.

The V call is TRBV6-4, the J call TRBJ2-1; D is perhaps TRBD2 (6 bases). V was clipped by 6 bases and J by 6 bases, with 15 bases between them. Germline CDR1 reads MRHNA; CDR2 reads SNTAGT. This CDR3 spans 14 amino acids. CDR3 coding DNA: TGTGCCAGCAGCGCCAGCGGGCGGGGCAATGAGCAGTTCTTC. Residues: CASSASGRGNEQFF.

The chain is built from TRBV6-4 and TRBJ1-1; D is perhaps TRBD1 (5 bases). V lost 6 bases to trimming and J lost 1 base, with 12 bases between them. CDR3 length: 14 amino acids. CDR1 and CDR2 (germline): MRHNA, SNTAGT. The CDR3 spells CASSLEGSNTEAFF. CDR3 sequence (DNA): TGTGCCAGCAGCCTTGAGGGGTCGAACACTGAAGCTTTCTTT.

This clone was seen once. The J gene is TRBJ2-2, the V gene TRBV29-1, with 9 positions matching TRBD1. The CDR3 totals 13 residues. Trimming took 6 bases from V and 8 from J; bases not matched to a gene: 7. Germline V gene data show CDR1 as SQVTM and CDR2 as ANQGSEA. The CDR3 loop is CSVGQGMVGELFF. Here the CDR3 DNA reads TGCAGCGTGGGACAGGGAATGGTAGGGGAGCTGTTTTTT.

The rearrangement uses TRBV5-1 and TRBJ2-6; TRBD1 is a possible D gene (5 bases). V was shortened by 4 bases and J by 0 bases, with 17 bases between the two germline ends. The CDR3 consists of 18 residues. Germline values: CDR1 SGHRS, CDR2 YFSETQ. The CDR3 sequence: CASSTASRQYSGANVLTF. The CDR3 DNA is TGCGCCAGCAGCACCGCTTCGAGACAGTACTCTGGGGCCAACGTCCTGACTTTC.

The J gene is TRBJ2-5, the V gene TRBV5-1; the match to TRBD2 covers 9 bases. CDR3 length equals 15 residues. The V gene end was trimmed by 4 bases and the J gene end by 5 bases; junction bases not matched to a gene: 9. The germline V gene has CDR1 SGHRS and CDR2 YFSETQ. The CDR3 loop is CASSLDSGSGETQYF. The DNA of the CDR3 is TGCGCCAGCAGCCTGGATAGCGGGAGCGGGGAGACCCAGTACTTC.

The rearrangement joins TRBV28 to TRBJ1-1; D remains unclear. Trimming took off 6 bases at V and 5 bases at J, with 10 bases between the two ends. This CDR3 comprises 12 residues. The germline CDR1 and CDR2 sequences are MDHEN and SYDVKM. CDR3 DNA sequence: TGTGCCAGCAGGACGACATGGACTGAAGCTTTCTTT. This translates into CASRTTWTEAFF. Based on the CDR3 plus reference TRBV28 and TRBJ1-1, the full variable domain is DVKVTQSSRYLVKRTGEKVFLECVQDMDHENMFWYRQDPGLGLRLIYFSYDVKMKEKGDIPEGYSVSREKKERFSLILESASTNQTSMYLCASRTTWTEAFFGQGTRLTVV.

On this clone: This CDR3 is missing its conserved last phenylalanine or tryptophan, likely due to a read error. This chain connects TRBV5-1 to TRBJ2-7; 8 bases line up with TRBD2. After removal of 3 bases from V and 0 bases from J, the junction contained 5 bases not matched to a gene. This CDR3 is 15 amino acids long. Germline lookup yields CDR1 SGHRS and CDR2 YFSETQ. CDR3 DNA sequence: TGCGCCAGCAGCTCCTATAGCGGGGACTCCTACGAGCAGTACCTC. This encodes CASSSYSGDSYEQYL.

This rearrangement joins TRBV5-1 to TRBJ2-7; 8 positions match TRBD1. V trimming: 0 bases; J trimming: 6 bases; junction bases outside the gene matches: 5. The CDR3 spans 14 residues. Germline V gene data show CDR1 as SGHRS and CDR2 as YFSETQ. The CDR3 here is CASSLAKQGGEQYF. CDR3 bases: TGCGCCAGCAGCTTGGCGAAACAGGGGGGCGAGCAGTACTTC.

V and J are TRBV4-1 and TRBJ2-5; D is uncertain. The CDR3 loop spans 13 amino acids. Germline V gene lookup returns CDR1 MGHRA and CDR2 YSYEKL. Between the trimmed V and J ends, which lost 1 base and 3 bases, there was a span of 6 bases. In DNA form, the CDR3 reads TGCGCCAGCAGCCAAGGTCTGGAAGAGACCCAGTACTTC. Protein sequence: CASSQGLEETQYF.

The chain joins TRBV5-4 to TRBJ2-1; D not certain. This CDR3 contains 16 residues. Trimming stripped 4 bases from V and 0 bases from J, with 14 bases between. The V gene's germline CDR1 is SGHNT and CDR2 YYREEE (reference sequence). DNA for the CDR3: TGTGCCAGCAGCCCACCCGGTTTACTCTCCTACAATGAGCAGTTCTTC. Its protein product is CASSPPGLLSYNEQFF.

J is TRBJ2-3 and V is TRBV6-5; 8 bases map to TRBD1. The CDR3 contains 13 residues. CDR1 is MNHEY and CDR2 is SVGAGI in the germline V gene. Trimming at V came to 8 bases and at J to 5 bases, leaving 6 bases not matched to a gene. CDR3 loop: CASGRGQRDTQYF. The CDR3, as DNA: TGTGCCAGCGGCAGGGGGCAAAGAGATACGCAGTATTTT.

The genes are TRBV5-1 and TRBJ2-7, with D unresolved. V dropped 6 bases and J dropped 3 bases, with 16 bases sitting between them. CDR3 length: 14 amino acids. CDR1 is SGHRS and CDR2 is YFSETQ in the germline V gene. CDR3 sequence: CASTQVSGNYEQYF. The CDR3 nucleotides are TGCGCCAGCACCCAGGTTTCGGGCAACTACGAGCAGTACTTC. The full variable domain, in which reference TRBV5-1 and TRBJ2-7 provide the parts outside the CDR3, is KAGVTQTPRYLIKTRGQQVTLSCSPISGHRSVSWYQQTPGQGLQFLFEYFSETQRNKGNFPGRFSGRQFSNSRSEMNVSTLELGDSALYLCASTQVSGNYEQYFGPGTRLTVT.

The V gene is TRBV10-1, the J gene TRBJ2-5; D not certain. The CDR3 consists of 13 residues. V lost 4 bases and J lost 1, with 7 bases in between. Germline CDR1 is WNHNN and CDR2 is SYGVQD (reference sequence). CDR3 region: CASSATGQETQYF. CDR3 sequence (DNA): TGCGCCAGCAGTGCCACGGGCCAAGAGACCCAGTACTTC.

The gene calls are TRBV27 and TRBJ2-1; perhaps D is TRBD1 or TRBD2 (6 bases each). V was trimmed by 6 bases and J by 1 base, leaving 16 bases between them. Germline V gene lookup returns CDR1 MNHEY and CDR2 SMNVEV (reference sequence). This CDR3 is 16 amino acids long. The CDR3 nucleotides are TGTGCCAGCAGCTTCCTTAGGGGGGCATCCTACAATGAGCAGTTCTTC. This codes for CASSFLRGASYNEQFF.

The chain has TRBV9 and TRBJ2-7; 9 bases match TRBD2. Germline trimming cut 0 bases from V and 0 bases from J; bases unmatched to any gene: 10. This CDR3 comprises 18 residues. CDR1 and CDR2 from the germline V gene are SGDLS and YYNGEE. The DNA of the CDR3 is TGTGCCAGCAGCGTAGAGGCTAGCGGGAACACTATCTCCTACGAGCAGTACTTC. It specifies CASSVEASGNTISYEQYF.

The chain joins TRBV29-1 to TRBJ2-5, with D perhaps TRBD2 (5 bases). Trimming shortened V by 1 base and J by 3 bases, and 15 bases separated the two germline ends. The length of the CDR3 is 15 residues. Germline CDR1 SQVTM, CDR2 ANQGSEA. In nucleotides, the CDR3 is TGCAGCGTTGAAGGAAGGGTTGAGGGCAAAGAGACCCAGTACTTC. Its protein product is CSVEGRVEGKETQYF.

This clone was counted once. The chain joins TRBV11-3 to TRBJ2-2; the match to TRBD2 covers 11 bases. The CDR3 length is 15 residues. Trimming removed 5 bases from V and 3 bases from J; junction bases left unmatched: 2. Germline V gives CDR1 SGHNT, CDR2 YENEEA. Here the CDR3 reads CASSTLAGDTGELFF. The CDR3 DNA is TGTGCCAGCAGCACACTAGCGGGAGACACCGGGGAGCTGTTTTTT.

The chain carries TRBV5-1 and TRBJ2-6; D tentatively reads TRBD1 or TRBD2 (5 bases each). The CDR3 totals 18 residues. V dropped 4 bases and J dropped 0 bases, with 17 bases sitting between them. The germline V gene has CDR1 SGHRS and CDR2 YFSETQ. CDR3 bases: TGCGCCAGCAGCATCGGTCGGGGACCGATCTCTGGGGCCAACGTCCTGACTTTC. Its protein is CASSIGRGPISGANVLTF.

The rearrangement joins TRBV2 to TRBJ2-2; 8 nucleotides match TRBD1. CDR1 SNHLY and CDR2 FYNNEI come from the germline V gene. CDR3 size: 18 residues. Unmatched junction bases numbered 12, after V lost 6 bases and J lost 0 bases. The CDR3 bases are TGTGCCAGCAGCGTAACCGGGACAGGCTTCGCGAACACCGGGGAGCTGTTTTTT. As protein: CASSVTGTGFANTGELFF.

The chain is built from TRBV28 and TRBJ1-5; D unclear. CDR1 and CDR2 (germline): MDHEN, SYDVKM. CDR3 length: 16 amino acids. The V gene lost 6 bases and the J gene lost 2 bases, with 17 bases spanning the gap. CDR3 nucleotide sequence: TGTGCCAGCAGCCCAACTCTATCCGGGGGCAATCAGCCCCAGCATTTT. It translates to CASSPTLSGGNQPQHF.

The chain couples TRBV27 to TRBJ1-5; unclear D gene. The germline V gene encodes CDR1 MNHEY and CDR2 SMNVEV (reference sequence). The CDR3 length is 13 residues. The V gene lost 0 bases and the J gene lost 7 bases, with 7 bases spanning the gap. CDR3 bases: TGTGCCAGCAGTTTATCGGGGTTGCAGCCCCAGCATTTT. It codes for CASSLSGLQPQHF.

The chain employs TRBV7-2 and TRBJ2-3, with D uncertain. The germline V and J ends were trimmed by 4 bases and 0 bases, with 11 bases remaining between them. In germline, CDR1 is SGHTA, CDR2 FQGNSA. The CDR3 sequence is 15 residues long. CDR3 sequence: CASSYHESSTDTQYF. The CDR3 coding sequence is TGTGCCAGCAGCTATCACGAATCTAGCACAGATACGCAGTATTTT.

Only one count was recorded for this clone. The rearrangement links TRBV5-4 to TRBJ1-1; D unresolved. This CDR3 is built from 12 residues. Trimming cost V 0 bases and J 8 bases, with 8 bases left between them. Germline CDR1 reads SGHNT; CDR2 reads YYREEE (reference sequence). The CDR3 bases are TGTGCCAGCAGCTTGGATTTGGGGGAAGCTTTCTTT. Protein: CASSLDLGEAFF.

The chain recombines TRBV5-1 with TRBJ2-1; 9 nucleotides line up with TRBD1. Losses at the gene ends were 7 bases for V and 9 bases for J; bases not matched to a gene: 11. The V gene's germline CDR1 is SGHRS and CDR2 YFSETQ. The CDR3 runs 14 residues. CDR3 in amino acids: CASFSGQGSSEQFF. The CDR3, as DNA: TGCGCCAGCTTTTCGGGACAGGGATCAAGTGAGCAGTTCTTC. Full variable domain (remainder filled in from reference TRBV5-1 and TRBJ2-1): KAGVTQTPRYLIKTRGQQVTLSCSPISGHRSVSWYQQTPGQGLQFLFEYFSETQRNKGNFPGRFSGRQFSNSRSEMNVSTLELGDSALYLCASFSGQGSSEQFFGPGTRLTVL.